This is a list of T cell receptor beta chains from one sample in a study of lymphopenia after photon versus proton radiotherapy. Using immunoSEQ multiplex PCR, the repertoire was profiled, and TCRdb retains in-frame clones only, with some absent. Counted here are tens of thousands of clones, 80% to 90% occurring once; the ten biggest clones make up 10% to 13%. Specimen: peripheral blood, collected from a patient treated with proton-based radiotherapy. The receptors come from a man at least 80 years old with esophageal cancer. Both conserved end residues are part of each CDR3. Each record gives: D gene, J gene, V gene, clone size, CDR3 protein, CDR3 DNA. D genes are given only for firm matches. The listing skips clone size in some rows; elsewhere it reads once, few, many or a size class.

TRBD1	TRBJ2-4	TRBV30	-	CAWSVNRGWGNIQYF	TGTGCCTGGAGTGTAAACAGGGGTTGGGGAAACATTCAGTACTTC
-	TRBJ2-6	TRBV7-3	-	CASSSGFNVLTF	TGTGCCAGCAGCTCCGGATTCAACGTCCTGACTTTC
-	TRBJ1-1	TRBV2	-	CASSTQVNTEAFF	TGTGCCAGCAGCACACAGGTGAACACTGAAGCTTTCTTT
-	TRBJ1-2	TRBV7-6	-	CASSSTGAPYGYTF	TGTGCCAGCAGCTCAACAGGCGCACCCTATGGCTACACCTTC
-	TRBJ2-3	TRBV5-6	-	CASSLRDTQYF	TGTGCCAGCAGCTTAAGAGATACGCAGTATTTT
-	TRBJ1-4	TRBV6-1	-	CASREATNEKLFF	TGTGCCAGCAGGGAAGCAACTAATGAAAAACTGTTTTTT
TRBD1	TRBJ2-5	TRBV5-6	few	CASSLGQGAWETQYF	TGTGCCAGCAGCCTGGGACAGGGGGCTTGGGAGACCCAGTACTTC
-	TRBJ1-2	TRBV7-6	-	CASTSTTWGGYTF	TGTGCCAGCACCTCAACTACCTGGGGTGGCTACACCTTC
-	TRBJ1-5	TRBV5-1	few	CASSPNGGSNQPQHF	TGCGCCAGCAGCCCCAACGGGGGGAGCAATCAGCCCCAGCATTTT
-	TRBJ2-1	TRBV7-2	-	CASRGGSGSYNEQFF	TGTGCCAGCAGAGGGGGGTCCGGTTCCTACAATGAGCAGTTCTTC
TRBD1	TRBJ1-1	TRBV6-5	-	CASSFGTDFAAFF	TGTGCCAGCAGTTTCGGGACAGACTTTGCAGCTTTCTTT
TRBD1	TRBJ1-4	TRBV7-8	-	CASSFPSPTGPEEKLFF	TGTGCCAGCAGCTTTCCGTCCCCGACAGGGCCAGAGGAAAAACTGTTTTTT
-	TRBJ2-7	TRBV7-9	-	CASSPRGGEQYF	TGTGCCAGCAGCCCCAGGGGGGGCGAGCAGTACTTC
TRBD1	TRBJ2-7	TRBV2	-	CASSEQGVGEQYF	TGTGCCAGCAGTGAACAGGGGGTAGGCGAGCAGTACTTC
-	TRBJ1-1	TRBV5-4	-	CASEGEGLNTEAFF	TGTGCCAGTGAGGGGGAGGGATTGAACACTGAAGCTTTCTTT
TRBD2	TRBJ2-1	TRBV7-2	once	CASSLNGGAYNEQFF	TGTGCCAGCAGCTTAAACGGGGGGGCCTACAATGAGCAGTTCTTC
TRBD2	TRBJ2-1	TRBV15	-	CATLAGDGEQFF	TGTGCCACCCTAGCGGGAGACGGTGAGCAGTTCTTC
-	TRBJ2-2	TRBV11-2	-	CASRPSAWELFF	TGTGCCAGCAGACCGTCGGCTTGGGAGCTGTTTTTT
-	TRBJ2-7	TRBV7-2	once	CASSMRTAGEQYF	TGTGCCAGCAGCATGAGGACAGCAGGCGAGCAGTACTTC
TRBD2	TRBJ2-7	TRBV5-4	-	CASSGTGTTGPYEQYF	TGTGCCAGCAGCGGCACCGGGACTACTGGACCCTACGAGCAGTACTTC
-	TRBJ1-1	TRBV19	-	CASSGGLGTEAFF	TGTGCCAGTAGTGGGGGGCTGGGCACTGAAGCTTTCTTT
TRBD1	TRBJ2-2	TRBV18	-	CASSPMLGQGTTGELFF	TGTGCCAGCTCACCTATGTTAGGACAGGGAACGACCGGGGAGCTGTTTTTT
-	TRBJ2-4	TRBV5-6	few	CASRKTGGDKNIQYF	TGTGCCAGCAGAAAAACAGGGGGGGACAAAAACATTCAGTACTTC
-	TRBJ2-2	TRBV29-1	-	CSVESSSSGELFF	TGCAGCGTTGAATCGTCGTCGTCCGGGGAGCTGTTTTTT
-	TRBJ2-5	TRBV7-7	-	CASSLADSQETQYF	TGTGCCAGCAGCTTAGCGGACAGCCAAGAGACCCAGTACTTC
TRBD1	TRBJ1-2	TRBV11-2	-	CASSQTGEGGGYTF	TGTGCCAGCAGCCAGACAGGGGAAGGGGGTGGCTACACCTTC
-	TRBJ2-5	TRBV11-2	-	CASSPSETQYF	TGTGCCAGCAGCCCGAGCGAGACCCAGTACTTC
-	TRBJ2-3	TRBV4-1	-	CASSQEKLGRVSDTQYF	TGCGCCAGCAGCCAAGAGAAGTTAGGTCGGGTTTCAGATACGCAGTATTTT
TRBD2	TRBJ2-3	TRBV5-1	-	CASGGTSGMTDTQYF	TGCGCCAGCGGCGGGACTAGCGGGATGACAGATACGCAGTATTTT
TRBD1	TRBJ1-1	TRBV7-9	-	CASSLFGEGASNTEAFF	TGTGCCAGCAGCTTATTTGGGGAGGGGGCCTCCAACACTGAAGCTTTCTTT
TRBD1	TRBJ2-2	TRBV2	-	CASSVQGRNTGELFF	TGTGCCAGCAGTGTACAGGGGCGAAACACCGGGGAGCTGTTTTTT
-	TRBJ2-6	TRBV7-2	once	CASSWKGGDGANVLTF	TGTGCCAGCAGCTGGAAAGGGGGTGATGGGGCCAACGTCCTGACTTTC
TRBD1	TRBJ1-2	TRBV4-3	-	CASSQGQGALGYTF	TGCGCCAGCAGCCAGGGACAGGGGGCGCTTGGCTACACCTTC
TRBD2	TRBJ2-1	TRBV30	-	CAWSYTTSGSSYNEQFF	TGTGCCTGGAGTTACACGACTAGCGGGAGCTCCTACAATGAGCAGTTCTTC
-	TRBJ2-7	TRBV4-1	-	CASSPLPTYEQYF	TGCGCCAGCAGCCCCCTGCCAACCTACGAGCAGTACTTC
TRBD1	TRBJ1-6	TRBV4-1	-	CASSPNSMVGQGRYNSPLHF	TGCGCCAGCAGCCCGAACTCTATGGTTGGACAGGGTCGCTATAATTCACCCCTCCACTTT
TRBD2	TRBJ2-3	TRBV15	-	CATSRGLAGRTSTDTQYF	TGTGCCACCAGCAGGGGACTAGCGGGAAGAACTAGCACAGATACGCAGTATTTT
-	TRBJ2-7	TRBV18	-	CASFKTGDYEQYF	TGTGCCAGCTTCAAGACAGGTGACTACGAGCAGTACTTC
-	TRBJ2-3	TRBV7-6	-	CASSFWADTQYF	TGTGCCAGCAGCTTCTGGGCAGATACGCAGTATTTT
TRBD2	TRBJ2-5	TRBV11-2	-	CASSLTSGGETQYF	TGTGCCAGCAGCTTGACTAGCGGGGGCGAGACCCAGTACTTC
-	TRBJ1-5	TRBV12-5	-	CASGLTGPGDQPQHF	TGTGCTAGTGGTTTAACAGGGCCCGGAGATCAGCCCCAGCATTTT
TRBD1	TRBJ1-2	TRBV4-2	-	CASSQRGGASLNYGYTF	TGTGCCAGCAGCCAGAGAGGGGGCGCCTCTTTAAACTATGGCTACACCTTC
TRBD2	TRBJ2-1	TRBV27	-	CASSFDPPSGRDSYNEQFF	TGTGCCAGCAGTTTTGACCCTCCTAGCGGGAGGGATTCCTACAATGAGCAGTTCTTC
-	TRBJ2-7	TRBV2	-	CASSGQGPYEQYF	TGTGCCAGCAGTGGGCAGGGACCCTACGAGCAGTACTTC
TRBD1	TRBJ2-1	TRBV19	-	CASSIMDRSSYNEQFF	TGTGCCAGTAGTATTATGGACAGGTCGTCCTACAATGAGCAGTTCTTC
-	TRBJ2-1	TRBV5-4	-	CASSALPGTISYNEQFF	TGTGCCAGCAGCGCGCTTCCGGGGACAATCTCCTACAATGAGCAGTTCTTC
TRBD2	TRBJ2-2	TRBV7-2	-	CASSPTSGRALRTGELFF	TGTGCCAGCAGCCCGACTAGCGGGAGGGCCCTAAGGACCGGGGAGCTGTTTTTT
-	TRBJ1-2	TRBV6-6	-	CASTRGYGYTF	TGTGCCAGCACGAGGGGCTATGGCTACACCTTC
TRBD2	TRBJ2-7	TRBV29-1	few	CSVEVGGDGSEQYF	TGCAGCGTTGAAGTGGGAGGGGACGGGAGCGAGCAGTACTTC
-	TRBJ2-7	TRBV4-1	-	CASSVRDGAYEQYF	TGCGCCAGCAGCGTACGGGACGGAGCCTACGAGCAGTACTTC
TRBD1	TRBJ2-7	TRBV4-3	-	CASSLRTGGYEQYF	TGCGCCAGCAGCCTAAGGACAGGGGGTTACGAGCAGTACTTC
-	TRBJ1-4	TRBV9	-	CASSPKGGSRNEKLFF	TGTGCCAGCAGCCCCAAAGGGGGGTCGCGTAATGAAAAACTGTTTTTT
-	TRBJ1-1	TRBV6-1	-	CASSFSVNTEAFF	TGTGCCAGCAGTTTCTCAGTGAACACTGAAGCTTTCTTT
TRBD1	TRBJ1-5	TRBV2	-	CASSVRQGAWQPQHF	TGTGCCAGCAGCGTCCGACAGGGGGCATGGCAGCCCCAGCATTTT
-	TRBJ2-5	TRBV6-5	-	CATYALETQYF	TGTGCCACCTACGCCCTGGAGACCCAGTACTTC
-	TRBJ2-5	TRBV4-1	-	CASSQEGWGIWYF	TGCGCCAGCAGCCAAGAGGGTTGGGGGATTTGGTACTTC
-	TRBJ2-1	TRBV19	-	CASSKPGPYNEQFF	TGTGCCAGTAGTAAACCAGGCCCCTACAATGAGCAGTTCTTC
TRBD1	TRBJ1-3	TRBV9	-	CASSSRTGGQDTIYF	TGTGCCAGCAGCTCAAGGACAGGGGGACAAGACACCATATATTTT